Each of the 14 T cell receptor beta chains below was sequenced from the same sample in a study of blood T cell repertoires in COVID-19. Using immunoSEQ multiplex PCR, the repertoire was profiled, and TCRdb retains in-frame clones only, with some absent. The sample contains 50,000 to 70,000 clones, more than 55% of which appear only once. The sequenced material came from PBMCs or T cells enriched from blood (not recorded which). The receptor source for this set is a woman in her sixties or seventies who had been exposed to COVID-19.

The V call is TRBV21-1, the J call TRBJ2-1; TRBD1 reflects the table's D call only, with no check against the DNA. TRBV21-1 is a listed pseudogene. This CDR3 has 15 amino acids. The CDR3: CASSTNPGHSGEQFF. CDR3 nucleotides: TGTGCCAGCAGCACCAACCCGGGACACTCGGGGGAGCAGTTCTTC.

The rearrangement links TRBV6-5 to TRBJ2-7, with D uncertain. CDR3 length equals 12 residues. Trimming pared 7 bases from V and 4 bases from J, leaving 11 bases between. Germline V lookup: CDR1 MNHEY, CDR2 SVGAGI. As DNA, the CDR3 is TGTGCCAGCATTGGTCGCGTTTACGAGCAGTACTTC. As protein: CASIGRVYEQYF.

As DNA, the CDR3 is TGTGCCAGTAGCTTAAGACAGAAAAACATTCAGTACTTC. It codes for CASSLRQKNIQYF. The chain recombines TRBV19 with TRBJ2-4, with TRBD1 as a possible D gene (5 bases). Germline CDR1 is LNHDA and CDR2 is SQIVND (reference sequence). This CDR3 has 13 residues. The V and J ends lost 6 bases and 4 bases respectively, with 10 bases between them.

This clone was detected a few times. This rearrangement joins TRBV30 to TRBJ1-1; no definite D call. CDR3 length equals 12 residues. The V and J ends lost 3 bases and 4 bases respectively, with 9 bases between them. Per the germline V gene, CDR1 is GTSNPN and CDR2 is SVGIG (reference sequence). The CDR3 nucleotides read TGTGCCTGGAGCCGGGGATCCACTGAAGCTTTCTTT. This translates into CAWSRGSTEAFF. Full variable domain (remainder filled in from reference TRBV30 and TRBJ1-1): SQTIHQWPATLVQPVGSPLSLECTVEGTSNPNLYWYRQAAGRGLQLLFYSVGIGQISSEVPQNLSASRPQDRQFILSSKKLLLSDSGFYLCAWSRGSTEAFFGQGTRLTVV.

The gene calls are TRBV10-3 and TRBJ2-1; a weak D match, TRBD2 (5 bases). Germline CDR1 reads ENHRY; CDR2 reads SYGVKD. This CDR3 spans 13 amino acids. Trimming left V 8 bases short and J 6 bases short, with 14 bases between. The CDR3 sequence: CAIGGLTSNEQFF. The CDR3 DNA reads TGTGCCATCGGCGGACTGACAAGCAATGAGCAGTTCTTC.

The CDR3 nucleotides read TGTGCCAGCAGCCCATGGACAGGGGGCGAAACTGAAGCTTTCTTT. Amino acids: CASSPWTGGETEAFF. The chain joins TRBV13 to TRBJ1-1; 11 bases are a match to TRBD1. J gave up 5 bases and V 5 bases, and 7 bases lay outside the gene matches. The CDR3 is 15 residues long. Germline CDR1 and CDR2: PRHDT and FYEKMQ (reference sequence).

The V call is TRBV24-1, the J call TRBJ2-1, with TRBD2 matching 11 bases. This CDR3 is 16 amino acids long. Germline V gene sequence: CDR1 KGHDR, CDR2 SFDVKD. J gave up 5 bases and V 1 base, and 3 bases lay outside the gene matches. CDR3: CATSDLLAGANNEQFF. DNA of the CDR3: TGTGCCACCAGTGATTTACTAGCGGGAGCAAACAATGAGCAGTTCTTC.

This clone was recorded many times. J is TRBJ2-2 and V is TRBV6-8, with 7 bases aligning to TRBD2. V shed 6 bases and J 6 bases; nucleotides not matched to a gene: 7. This CDR3 is 14 amino acids long. Germline V gives CDR1 MNHGY, CDR2 SAAAGT. Written as DNA, the CDR3 is TGTGCCAGCAGCCCAAGCGGGACCCCCGGGGAGCTGTTTTTT. Translating it yields CASSPSGTPGELFF.

The rearrangement uses TRBV28 and TRBJ2-2, with D possibly being TRBD2 (6 bases). Trimming cost V 5 bases and J 1 base, with 14 bases left between them. Germline CDR1 and CDR2: MDHEN and SYDVKM. This CDR3 spans 16 amino acids. The CDR3 here is CASSPGVLRNTGELFF. The CDR3 nucleotides read TGTGCCAGCAGTCCGGGGGTGTTGAGGAACACCGGGGAGCTGTTTTTT.

The chain uses TRBV12-3 or TRBV12-4 and TRBJ2-7; a possible D gene is TRBD2 (6 bases). V lost 10 bases and J 6 bases, leaving 13 bases between the germline ends. This CDR3 region has 11 residues. For the CDR3, the DNA is TGTGCCAACCCCCCCGGGGGCGAGCAGTACTTC. This encodes CANPPGGEQYF.

This clone showed up just once. In nucleotides, the CDR3 is TGCAGCGTAGGACTAGCGGGGTCCACAGATACGCAGTATTTT. It yields the protein CSVGLAGSTDTQYF. This sequence joins TRBV29-1 and TRBJ2-3; TRBD2 agrees at 12 bases. The length of the CDR3 is 14 residues. CDR1 and CDR2 (germline): SQVTM, ANQGSEA. V lost 6 bases and J lost 2; bases outside the gene matches: 3.

V gene TRBV12-3 or TRBV12-4 combines with J gene TRBJ2-1, with D possibly TRBD2 on 6 matching bases. V was cut by 7 bases and J by 6 bases, with 10 bases left in between. The CDR3 has 12 amino acids. CDR3 DNA: TGTGCCAGCAAAACTAGCCCCAATGAGCAGTTCTTC. As protein: CASKTSPNEQFF.

The J gene is TRBJ1-6, the V gene TRBV30; D uncertain. Trimming pared 2 bases from V and 7 bases from J, leaving 9 bases between. Germline CDR1 and CDR2: GTSNPN and SVGIG (reference sequence). CDR3 length: 13 residues. The CDR3 loop reads CAWSREGNSPLHF. CDR3 bases: TGTGCCTGGAGTCGAGAGGGAAATTCACCCCTCCACTTT.

The chain has TRBV28 and TRBJ1-2; a possible D gene is TRBD1 (6 bases). CDR1 and CDR2 from the germline V gene are MDHEN and SYDVKM. V lost 6 bases, J lost 7 bases, and 15 bases lay in between. There are 13 residues in the CDR3. The CDR3, as DNA: TGTGCCAGCAGCTCACAGGGATCCGGTGGCTACACCTTC. It translates to CASSSQGSGGYTF.